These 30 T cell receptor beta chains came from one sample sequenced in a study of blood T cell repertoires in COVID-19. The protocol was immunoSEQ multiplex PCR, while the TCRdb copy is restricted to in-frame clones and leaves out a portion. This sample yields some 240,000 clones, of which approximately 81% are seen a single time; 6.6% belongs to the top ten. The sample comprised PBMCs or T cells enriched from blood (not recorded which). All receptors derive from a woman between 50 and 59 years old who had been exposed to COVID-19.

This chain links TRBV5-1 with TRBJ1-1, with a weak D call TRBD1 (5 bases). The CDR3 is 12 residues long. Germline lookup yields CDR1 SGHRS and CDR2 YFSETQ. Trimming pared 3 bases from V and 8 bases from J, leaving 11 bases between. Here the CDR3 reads CASSWGGSEAFF. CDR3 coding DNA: TGCGCCAGCAGCTGGGGCGGCAGCGAAGCTTTCTTT. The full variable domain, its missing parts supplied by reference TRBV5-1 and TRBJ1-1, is KAGVTQTPRYLIKTRGQQVTLSCSPISGHRSVSWYQQTPGQGLQFLFEYFSETQRNKGNFPGRFSGRQFSNSRSEMNVSTLELGDSALYLCASSWGGSEAFFGQGTRLTVV.

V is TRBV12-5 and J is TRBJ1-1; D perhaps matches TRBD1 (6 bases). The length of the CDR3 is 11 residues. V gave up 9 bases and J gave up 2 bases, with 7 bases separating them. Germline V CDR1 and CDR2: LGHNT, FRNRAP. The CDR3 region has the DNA TGTGCTAGCAGGGGCAACACTGAAGCTTTCTTT. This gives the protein CASRGNTEAFF.

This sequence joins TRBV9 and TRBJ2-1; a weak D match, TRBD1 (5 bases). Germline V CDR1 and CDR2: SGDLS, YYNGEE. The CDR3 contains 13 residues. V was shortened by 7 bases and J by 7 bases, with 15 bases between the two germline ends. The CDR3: CASDRTPGNEQFF. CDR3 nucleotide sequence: TGTGCCAGCGACAGAACTCCTGGGAATGAGCAGTTCTTC. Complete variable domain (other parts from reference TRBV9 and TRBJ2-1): DSGVTQTPKHLITATGQRVTLRCSPRSGDLSVYWYQQSLDQGLQFLIQYYNGEERAKGNILERFSAQQFPDLHSELNLSSLELGDSALYFCASDRTPGNEQFFGPGTRLTVL.

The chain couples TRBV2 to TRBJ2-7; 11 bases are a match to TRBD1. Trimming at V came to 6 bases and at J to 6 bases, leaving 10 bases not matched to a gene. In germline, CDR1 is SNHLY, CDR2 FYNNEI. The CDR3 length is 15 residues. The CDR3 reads CASSPTGQGAVEQYF. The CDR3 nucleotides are TGTGCCAGCAGCCCGACTGGACAGGGGGCGGTCGAGCAGTACTTC.

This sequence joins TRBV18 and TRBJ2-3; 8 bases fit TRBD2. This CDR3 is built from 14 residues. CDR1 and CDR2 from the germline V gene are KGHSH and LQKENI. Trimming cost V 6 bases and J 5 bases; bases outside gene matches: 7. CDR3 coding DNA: TGTGCCAGCTCCACAGGACTAGCAGAAGATACGCAGTATTTT. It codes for CASSTGLAEDTQYF.

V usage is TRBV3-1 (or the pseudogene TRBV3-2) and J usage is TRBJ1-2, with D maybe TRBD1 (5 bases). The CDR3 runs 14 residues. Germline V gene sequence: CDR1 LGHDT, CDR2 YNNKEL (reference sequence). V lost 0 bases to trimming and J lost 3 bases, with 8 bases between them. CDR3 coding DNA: TGTGCCAGCAGCCAAGATCGGGGGGACTATGGCTACACCTTC. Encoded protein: CASSQDRGDYGYTF.

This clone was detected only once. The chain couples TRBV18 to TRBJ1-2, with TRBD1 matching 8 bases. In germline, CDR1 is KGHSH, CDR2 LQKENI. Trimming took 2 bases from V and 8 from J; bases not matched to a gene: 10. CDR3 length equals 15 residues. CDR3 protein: CASSPTQGAHGGYTF. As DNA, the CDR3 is TGTGCCAGCTCACCAACCCAGGGGGCGCATGGCGGCTACACCTTC.

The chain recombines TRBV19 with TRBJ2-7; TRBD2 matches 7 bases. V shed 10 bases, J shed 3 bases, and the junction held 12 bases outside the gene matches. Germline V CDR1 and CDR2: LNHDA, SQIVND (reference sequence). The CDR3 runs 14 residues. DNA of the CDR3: TGTGCCACGAGCCCTAGCGGAGCTATCTACGAGCAGTACTTC. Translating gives CATSPSGAIYEQYF.

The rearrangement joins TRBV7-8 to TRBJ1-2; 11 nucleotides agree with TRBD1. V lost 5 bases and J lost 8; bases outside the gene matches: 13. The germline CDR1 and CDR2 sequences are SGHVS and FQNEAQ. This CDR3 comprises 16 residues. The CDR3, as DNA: TGTGCCAGCAGCCCCCGGACAGGGGGCAGGCAGGAGGGCTACACCTTC. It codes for CASSPRTGGRQEGYTF.

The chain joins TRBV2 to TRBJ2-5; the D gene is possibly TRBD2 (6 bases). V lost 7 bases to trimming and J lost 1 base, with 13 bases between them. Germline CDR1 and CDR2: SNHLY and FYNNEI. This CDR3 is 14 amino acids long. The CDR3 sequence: CASIAGPLQETQYF. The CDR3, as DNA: TGTGCCAGCATTGCGGGACCGCTCCAAGAGACCCAGTACTTC.

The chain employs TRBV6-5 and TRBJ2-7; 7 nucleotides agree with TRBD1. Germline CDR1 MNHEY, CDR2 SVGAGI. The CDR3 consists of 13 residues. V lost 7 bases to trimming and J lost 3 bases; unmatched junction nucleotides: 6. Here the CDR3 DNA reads TGTGCCAGCACCGAGAGGGGGCTCTACGAGCAGTACTTC. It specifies CASTERGLYEQYF.

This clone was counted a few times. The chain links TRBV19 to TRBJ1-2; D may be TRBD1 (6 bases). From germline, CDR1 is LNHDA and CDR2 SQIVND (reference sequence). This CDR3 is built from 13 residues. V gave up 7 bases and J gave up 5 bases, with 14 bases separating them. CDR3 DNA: TGTGCCAGTACCAAGGGGACACTTTATGGCTACACCTTC. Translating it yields CASTKGTLYGYTF.

CDR3 sequence: CASSPTSGYNSPLHF. CDR3 in DNA: TGTGCCAGCAGCCCTACGTCGGGGTATAATTCACCCCTCCACTTT. The chain uses TRBV7-8 and TRBJ1-6, with D unclear. Trimming pared 5 bases from V and 4 bases from J, leaving 12 bases between. Germline V lookup: CDR1 SGHVS, CDR2 FQNEAQ. The CDR3 length is 15 residues.

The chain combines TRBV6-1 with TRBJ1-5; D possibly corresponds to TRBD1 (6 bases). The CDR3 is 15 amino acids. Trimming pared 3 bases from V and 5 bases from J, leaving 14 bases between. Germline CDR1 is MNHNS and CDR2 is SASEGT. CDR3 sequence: CASSDWGGDDQPQHF. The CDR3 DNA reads TGTGCCAGCAGTGATTGGGGGGGCGACGATCAGCCCCAGCATTTT.

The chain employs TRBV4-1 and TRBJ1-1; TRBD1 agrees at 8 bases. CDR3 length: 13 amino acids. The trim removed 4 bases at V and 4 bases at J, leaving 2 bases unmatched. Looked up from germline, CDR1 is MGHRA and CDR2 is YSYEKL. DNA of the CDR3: TGCGCCAGCAGCCTACAGGGGGGCACTGAAGCTTTCTTT. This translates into CASSLQGGTEAFF.

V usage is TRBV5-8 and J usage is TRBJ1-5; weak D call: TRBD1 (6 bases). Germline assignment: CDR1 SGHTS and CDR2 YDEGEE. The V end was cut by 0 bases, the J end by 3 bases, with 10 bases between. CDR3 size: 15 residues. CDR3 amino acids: CASSLDREDNQPQHF. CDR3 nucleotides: TGTGCCAGCAGCTTGGACAGGGAAGACAATCAGCCCCAGCATTTT.

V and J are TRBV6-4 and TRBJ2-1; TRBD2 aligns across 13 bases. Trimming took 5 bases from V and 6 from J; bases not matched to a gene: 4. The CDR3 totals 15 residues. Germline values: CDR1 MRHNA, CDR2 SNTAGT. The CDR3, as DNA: TGTGCCAGCAGTCCCGGGACTAGCGGGGTCAATGAGCAGTTCTTC. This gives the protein CASSPGTSGVNEQFF.

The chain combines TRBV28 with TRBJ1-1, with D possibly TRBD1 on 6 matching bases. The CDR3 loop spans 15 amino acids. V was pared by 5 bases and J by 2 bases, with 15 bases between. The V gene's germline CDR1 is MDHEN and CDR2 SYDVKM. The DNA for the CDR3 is TGTGCCAGCAGTCCCAAATGGACAGCTAACACTGAAGCTTTCTTT. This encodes CASSPKWTANTEAFF.

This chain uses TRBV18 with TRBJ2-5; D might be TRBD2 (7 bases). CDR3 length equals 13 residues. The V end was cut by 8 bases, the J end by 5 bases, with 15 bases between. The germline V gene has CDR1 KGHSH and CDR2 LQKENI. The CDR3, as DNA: TGTGCCAGCCTCGGCGGGGGCCAGGAGACCCAGTACTTC. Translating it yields CASLGGGQETQYF.

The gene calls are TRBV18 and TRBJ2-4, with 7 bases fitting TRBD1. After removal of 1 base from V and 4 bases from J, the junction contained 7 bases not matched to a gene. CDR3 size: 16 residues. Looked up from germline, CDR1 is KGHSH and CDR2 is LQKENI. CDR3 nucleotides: TGTGCCAGCTCACCACAAGGGGGCGGCACAAAAAACATTCAGTACTTC. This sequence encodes CASSPQGGGTKNIQYF.

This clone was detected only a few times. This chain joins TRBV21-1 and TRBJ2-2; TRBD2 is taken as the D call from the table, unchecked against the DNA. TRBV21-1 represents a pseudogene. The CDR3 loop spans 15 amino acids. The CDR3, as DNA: TGTGCCAGCAGCAAAGTGCGGGGCGGGACCGGGGAGCTGTTTTTT. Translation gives CASSKVRGGTGELFF.

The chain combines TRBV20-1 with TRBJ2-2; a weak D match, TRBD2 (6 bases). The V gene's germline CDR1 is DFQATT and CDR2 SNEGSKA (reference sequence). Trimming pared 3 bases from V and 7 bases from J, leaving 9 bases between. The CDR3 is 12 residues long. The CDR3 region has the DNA TGCAGTGCTAGTCGGAGGGACGGGGAGCTGTTTTTT. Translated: CSASRRDGELFF.

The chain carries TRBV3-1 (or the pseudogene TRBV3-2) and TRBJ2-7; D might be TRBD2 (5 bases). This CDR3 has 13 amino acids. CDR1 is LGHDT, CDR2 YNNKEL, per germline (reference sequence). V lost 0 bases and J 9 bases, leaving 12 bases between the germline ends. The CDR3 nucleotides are TGTGCCAGCAGCCAAGAGAGGACCCGGGGGCAGTACTTC. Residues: CASSQERTRGQYF.

The CDR3 sequence is CASSGGFFAYGYTF. In nucleotides, the CDR3 is TGTGCCAGTAGTGGAGGGTTTTTTGCCTATGGCTACACCTTC. J is TRBJ1-2 and V is TRBV19; the D is unclear. Germline V gene sequence: CDR1 LNHDA, CDR2 SQIVND (reference sequence). The CDR3 is made up of 14 amino acids. V lost 5 bases and J 4 bases, leaving 14 bases between the germline ends.

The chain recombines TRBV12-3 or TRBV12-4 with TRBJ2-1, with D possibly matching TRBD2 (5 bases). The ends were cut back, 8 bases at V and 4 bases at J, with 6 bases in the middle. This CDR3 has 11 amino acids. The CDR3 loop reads CASGLYNEQFF. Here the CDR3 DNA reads TGTGCCAGCGGACTTTACAATGAGCAGTTCTTC.

The CDR3 DNA is TGTGCCAGCAGTGTAGTGGGTAGCGAAAAACTGTTTTTT. Its translation is CASSVVGSEKLFF. The V and J genes are TRBV2 and TRBJ1-4, with D hard to call. The germline CDR1 and CDR2 sequences are SNHLY and FYNNEI. The CDR3 is 13 residues long. V dropped 4 bases and J dropped 8 bases, with 11 bases sitting between them.

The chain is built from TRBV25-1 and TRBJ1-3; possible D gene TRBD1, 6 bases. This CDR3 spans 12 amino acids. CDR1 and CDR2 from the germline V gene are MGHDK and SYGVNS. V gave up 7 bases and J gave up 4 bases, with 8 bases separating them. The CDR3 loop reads CASTGAGNTIYF. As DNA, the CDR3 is TGTGCCAGCACAGGGGCGGGAAACACCATATATTTT.

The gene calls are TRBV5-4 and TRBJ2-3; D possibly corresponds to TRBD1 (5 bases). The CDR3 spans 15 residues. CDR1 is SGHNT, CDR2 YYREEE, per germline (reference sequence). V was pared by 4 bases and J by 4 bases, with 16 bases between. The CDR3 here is CASSPVAVGADTQYF. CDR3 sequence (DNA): TGTGCCAGCAGCCCCGTGGCCGTAGGGGCAGATACGCAGTATTTT.

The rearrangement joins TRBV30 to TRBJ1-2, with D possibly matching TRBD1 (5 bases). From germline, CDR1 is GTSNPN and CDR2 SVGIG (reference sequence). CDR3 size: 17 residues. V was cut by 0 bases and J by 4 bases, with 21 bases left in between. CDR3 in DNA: TGTGCCTGGAGTGTAAGTCGACAGACCCTCCCCAGCTATGGCTACACCTTC. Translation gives CAWSVSRQTLPSYGYTF.

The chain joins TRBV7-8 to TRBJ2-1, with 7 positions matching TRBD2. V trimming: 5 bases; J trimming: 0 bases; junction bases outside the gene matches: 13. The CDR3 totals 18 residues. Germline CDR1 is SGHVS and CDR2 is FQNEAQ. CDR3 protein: CASSADTYSGYSYNEQFF. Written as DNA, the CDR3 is TGTGCCAGCAGCGCGGACACATATAGCGGGTACTCCTACAATGAGCAGTTCTTC.